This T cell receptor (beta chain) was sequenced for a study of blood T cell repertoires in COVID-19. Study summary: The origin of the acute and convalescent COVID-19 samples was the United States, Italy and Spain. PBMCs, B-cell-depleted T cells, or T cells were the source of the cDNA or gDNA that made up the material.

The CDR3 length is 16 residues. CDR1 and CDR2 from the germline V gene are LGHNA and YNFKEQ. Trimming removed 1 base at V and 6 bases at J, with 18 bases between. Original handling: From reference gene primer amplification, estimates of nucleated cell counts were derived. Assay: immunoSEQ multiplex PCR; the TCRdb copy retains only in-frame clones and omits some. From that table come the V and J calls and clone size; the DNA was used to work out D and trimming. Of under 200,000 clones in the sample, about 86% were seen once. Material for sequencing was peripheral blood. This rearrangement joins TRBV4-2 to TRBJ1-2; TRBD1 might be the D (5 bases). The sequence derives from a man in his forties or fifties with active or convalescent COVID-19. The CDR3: CASSQVGGASVDGYTF. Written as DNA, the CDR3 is TGTGCCAGCAGCCAAGTAGGTGGGGCTTCGGTTGATGGCTACACCTTC.